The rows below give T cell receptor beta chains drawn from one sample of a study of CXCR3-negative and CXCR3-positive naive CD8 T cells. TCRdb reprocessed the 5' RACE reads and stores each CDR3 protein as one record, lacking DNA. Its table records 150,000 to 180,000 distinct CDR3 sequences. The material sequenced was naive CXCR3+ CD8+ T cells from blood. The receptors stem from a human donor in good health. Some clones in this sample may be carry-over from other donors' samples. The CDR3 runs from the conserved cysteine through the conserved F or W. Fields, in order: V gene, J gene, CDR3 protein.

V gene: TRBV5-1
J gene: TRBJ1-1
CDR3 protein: CASSPTSGLGFRDTEAFF

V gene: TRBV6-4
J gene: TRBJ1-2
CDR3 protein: CASSDSAGQGTNGYTF

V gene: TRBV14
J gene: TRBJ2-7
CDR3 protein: CASSQGWPSEQYF

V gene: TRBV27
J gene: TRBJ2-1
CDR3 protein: CASSLSGSLYNEQFF

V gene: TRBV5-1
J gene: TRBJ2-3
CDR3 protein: CAGSLDGDPDTQYF

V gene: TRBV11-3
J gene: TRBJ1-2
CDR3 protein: CASIKTGGYSYGYTF

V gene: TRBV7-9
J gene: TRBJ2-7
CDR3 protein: CASSLPPSGAAYEQYF

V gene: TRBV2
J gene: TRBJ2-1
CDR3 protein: CASRYGLDEQFF

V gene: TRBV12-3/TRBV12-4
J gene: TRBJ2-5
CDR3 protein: CASSLGPLFQETQYF

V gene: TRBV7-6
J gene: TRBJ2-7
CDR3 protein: CASSRTGYEQYF

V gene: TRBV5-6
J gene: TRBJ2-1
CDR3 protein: CASSIRGGDEQFF

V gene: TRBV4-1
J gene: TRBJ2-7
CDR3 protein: CASSQGPALQYEQYF

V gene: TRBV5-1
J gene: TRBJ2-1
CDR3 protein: CASSWTSGNYNEQFF

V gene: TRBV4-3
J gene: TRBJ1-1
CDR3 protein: CASSHWTGVNTEAFF

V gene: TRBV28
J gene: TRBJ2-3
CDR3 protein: CASTFADNRYASF

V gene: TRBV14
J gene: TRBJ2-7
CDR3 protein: CASSQDLGLEQYF

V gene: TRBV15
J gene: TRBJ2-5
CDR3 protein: CATSRDRVLGRETQYF

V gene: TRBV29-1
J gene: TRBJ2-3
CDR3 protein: CSGDSTGGSTDTQYF

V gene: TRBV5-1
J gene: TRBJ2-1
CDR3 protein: CASSVMPALSYNEQFF

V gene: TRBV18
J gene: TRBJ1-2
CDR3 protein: CASSRGPATSYGYTF

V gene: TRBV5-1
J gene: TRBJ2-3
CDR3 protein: CASSLDGDPDTQYF

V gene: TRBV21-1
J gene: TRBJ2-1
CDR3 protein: CASSRDSSEQFF

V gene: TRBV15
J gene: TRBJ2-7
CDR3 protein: CATSQELAGVEQYF

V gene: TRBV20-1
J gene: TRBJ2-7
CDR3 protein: CSAREHTSGDFGIYEQYF

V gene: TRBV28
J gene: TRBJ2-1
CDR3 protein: CASSPFVSYNEQFF

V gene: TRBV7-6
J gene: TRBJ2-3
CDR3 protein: CASSLAPRGTDTQYF

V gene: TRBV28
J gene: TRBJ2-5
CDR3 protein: CASLDRVQETQYF

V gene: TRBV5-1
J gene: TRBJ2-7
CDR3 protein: CASSSGQGPYEQYF

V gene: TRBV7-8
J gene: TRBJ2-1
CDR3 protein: CASSLGQADNEQFF

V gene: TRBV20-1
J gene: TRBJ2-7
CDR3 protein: CSARGRTGLAFNEQYF